This entry lists 28 T cell receptor beta chains sequenced from one sample in a study of T cell responses to AZD1222 COVID-19 vaccine. Sequenced by immunoSEQ multiplex PCR; TCRdb stores in-frame clones only, minus some. The repertoire holds about 120,000 clones, roughly 90% seen once, with 14% to 15% in the top ten. Sequencing used peripheral blood, obtained on day 0 of AZD1222 vaccination. The receptors shown here come from an adult in good health.

A remark on this clone: The sample holds other DNA sequences that translate to the same CDR3. The chain uses TRBV2 and TRBJ1-1; D remains unclear. This CDR3 spans 14 amino acids. Germline lookup yields CDR1 SNHLY and CDR2 FYNNEI. The germline V and J ends were trimmed by 4 bases and 1 base, with 10 bases remaining between them. CDR3 sequence: CASSASRSNTEAFF. The CDR3, as DNA: TGTGCCAGCAGTGCCTCCAGGTCGAACACTGAAGCTTTCTTT.

This chain joins TRBV25-1 and TRBJ1-6; perhaps TRBD1 as D (5 bases). The V gene's germline CDR1 is MGHDK and CDR2 SYGVNS. Trimming pared 6 bases from V and 4 bases from J, leaving 16 bases between. The length of the CDR3 is 16 residues. In nucleotides, the CDR3 is TGTGCCAGCAGGGAGCAACCAGGGCTGTATAATTCACCCCTCCACTTT. Protein sequence: CASREQPGLYNSPLHF. Variable domain in full (rest from reference TRBV25-1 and TRBJ1-6): EADIYQTPRYLVIGTGKKITLECSQTMGHDKMYWYQQDPGMELHLIHYSYGVNSTEKGDLSSESTVSRIRTEHFPLTLESARPSHTSQYLCASREQPGLYNSPLHFGNGTRLTVT.

The V and J genes are TRBV6-2 or TRBV6-3 and TRBJ1-2, with a possible D match to TRBD1 (5 bases). Germline V CDR1 and CDR2: MNHEY, SVGEGT. The V end lost 4 bases, the J end lost 9 bases, and 18 bases lay between the germline ends. This CDR3 is 14 amino acids long. The CDR3 protein is CASSLGRWVFSYTF. Here the CDR3 DNA reads TGTGCCAGCAGTTTGGGACGGTGGGTTTTTAGCTACACCTTC.

The gene calls are TRBV6-2 or TRBV6-3 and TRBJ2-5; tentatively, D is TRBD1 or TRBD2 (5 bases each). Trimming cost V 2 bases and J 5 bases, with 21 bases left between them. Germline values: CDR1 MNHEY, CDR2 SVGEGT. The CDR3 has 17 residues. The CDR3 sequence: CASSYPGSGEDEETQYF. The CDR3 DNA reads TGTGCCAGCAGTTACCCAGGGAGTGGGGAAGATGAGGAGACCCAGTACTTC.

The chain joins TRBV27 to TRBJ2-1, with D perhaps matching TRBD2 (6 bases). The V and J ends lost 4 bases and 3 bases respectively, with 10 bases between them. CDR3 size: 14 residues. Germline V gives CDR1 MNHEY, CDR2 SMNVEV (reference sequence). The CDR3 DNA is TGTGCCAGCAGTTATGCGGGGAACTACAATGAGCAGTTCTTC. Translating it yields CASSYAGNYNEQFF.

The chain recombines TRBV19 with TRBJ2-7, with 7 bases aligning to TRBD1. After removal of 9 bases from V and 3 bases from J, the junction contained 8 bases not matched to a gene. The CDR3 runs to 13 residues. The germline V gene encodes CDR1 LNHDA and CDR2 SQIVND (reference sequence). The CDR3 coding sequence is TGTGCCAGAGTAGGGACAGCCAACTACGAGCAGTACTTC. This encodes CARVGTANYEQYF.

This chain joins TRBV7-8 and TRBJ2-5, with 8 bases matching TRBD2. This CDR3 spans 13 amino acids. Trimming took 7 bases from V and 4 from J; bases not matched to a gene: 5. In germline, CDR1 is SGHVS, CDR2 FQNEAQ. The CDR3 DNA reads as TGTGCCAGCACCCTTGCGGGAGGAGAGACCCAGTACTTC. This sequence encodes CASTLAGGETQYF.

In DNA, the CDR3 is TGTGCCAGCAGCTTAGCGGAGCCGGGAGACAGTGAAGCTTTCTTT. Protein product: CASSLAEPGDSEAFF. The V gene is TRBV7-9, the J gene TRBJ1-1; D is possibly TRBD1 (5 bases). V was cut by 0 bases and J by 7 bases, with 15 bases left in between. Germline assignment: CDR1 SEHNR and CDR2 FQNEAQ (reference sequence). The CDR3 spans 15 residues. The complete variable domain, with remaining parts taken from reference TRBV7-9 and TRBJ1-1, reads DTGVSQNPRHKITKRGQNVTFRCDPISEHNRLYWYRQTLGQGPEFLTYFQNEAQLEKSRLLSDRFSAERPKGSFSTLEIQRTEQGDSAMYLCASSLAEPGDSEAFFGQGTRLTVV.

This chain links TRBV6-1 with TRBJ2-3, with unresolved D. Germline assignment: CDR1 MNHNS and CDR2 SASEGT. CDR3 length: 13 residues. Trimming took off 3 bases at V and 5 bases at J, with 9 bases between the two ends. DNA of the CDR3: TGTGCCAGCAGTGAGGGTGAAGAAGATACGCAGTATTTT. This codes for CASSEGEEDTQYF.

V gene TRBV6-5 combines with J gene TRBJ1-1; D is uncertain. The CDR3 runs 13 residues. The germline V gene has CDR1 MNHEY and CDR2 SVGAGI. Trimming took 3 bases from V and 6 from J, leaving 11 bases between them. In DNA, the CDR3 is TGTGCCAGCAGTTATAACTCCGGCGCTGAAGCTTTCTTT. Translated: CASSYNSGAEAFF.

V is TRBV28 and J is TRBJ2-7; 12 bases line up with TRBD2. Germline loops: CDR1 MDHEN, CDR2 SYDVKM. The V segment lost 5 bases and the J segment 4 bases; nucleotides outside the gene matches: 6. This CDR3 has 15 residues. This CDR3 reads CASSIRTSGIYEQYF. As DNA, the CDR3 is TGTGCCAGCAGTATTCGGACTAGCGGGATTTACGAGCAGTACTTC.

The rearrangement links TRBV4-3 to TRBJ1-2; TRBD1 might be the D (6 bases). Looked up from germline, CDR1 is LGHNA and CDR2 is YSLEER. Trimming cost V 0 bases and J 6 bases, with 14 bases left between them. The CDR3 is 15 amino acids. This CDR3 reads CASSQDSTGRHGYTF. The CDR3 nucleotides read TGCGCCAGCAGCCAAGATTCCACAGGGAGGCATGGCTACACCTTC.

The CDR3 sequence is CASSSSSYEQYF. The CDR3 bases are TGTGCCAGCAGCTCGAGCTCCTACGAGCAGTACTTC. The chain recombines TRBV5-6 with TRBJ2-7; D gene unclear. V was pared by 3 bases and J by 0 bases, with 4 bases between. Looked up from germline, CDR1 is SGHDT and CDR2 is YYEEEE. CDR3 length equals 12 residues.

The V and J genes are TRBV4-3 and TRBJ1-3; D is undetermined. The CDR3 extends over 17 amino acids. The V end was cut by 2 bases, the J end by 2 bases, with 16 bases between. Per germline, CDR1 LGHNA and CDR2 YSLEER. CDR3 protein: CASSQFSRGVPGNTIYF. The DNA for the CDR3 is TGCGCCAGCAGCCAATTTTCGCGAGGAGTCCCTGGAAACACCATATATTTT.

V gene TRBV29-1 combines with J gene TRBJ2-2; 10 positions agree with TRBD1. J was trimmed by 4 bases and V by 6 bases; bases with no gene match: 17. The CDR3 extends over 18 amino acids. The germline gives CDR1 SQVTM, CDR2 ANQGSEA. The CDR3 spells CSVKKWTGGSGSTGELFF. CDR3 coding DNA: TGCAGCGTAAAAAAGTGGACAGGGGGGTCGGGTAGCACCGGGGAGCTGTTTTTT.

V gene TRBV19 combines with J gene TRBJ2-1; the D gene is possibly TRBD1 (6 bases). This CDR3 has 14 residues. The ends were cut back, 6 bases at V and 9 bases at J, with 18 bases in the middle. The germline V gene encodes CDR1 LNHDA and CDR2 SQIVND (reference sequence). This chain's CDR3 is CASRNTGPWGEQFF. Written as DNA, the CDR3 is TGTGCCAGTAGAAACACAGGGCCGTGGGGTGAGCAGTTCTTC.

V is TRBV19 and J is TRBJ2-7; D might be TRBD1 (5 bases). The CDR3 is 13 residues long. Between the trimmed V and J ends, which lost 0 bases and 4 bases, there was a span of 7 bases. Germline V CDR1 and CDR2: LNHDA, SQIVND (reference sequence). CDR3 DNA sequence: TGTGCCAGTAGTATAGAAAGGGGTTACGAGCAGTACTTC. Translation: CASSIERGYEQYF.

The rearrangement uses TRBV28 and TRBJ2-7, with D perhaps matching TRBD1 (7 bases). In germline, CDR1 is MDHEN, CDR2 SYDVKM. The CDR3 consists of 16 residues. V lost 1 base and J lost 1, with 14 bases in between. The CDR3 region is CASSLSEGAISYEQYF. The CDR3 nucleotides read TGTGCCAGCAGTTTATCGGAGGGGGCAATATCCTACGAGCAGTACTTC.

The chain recombines TRBV21-1 with TRBJ1-2; the table's D gene call, TRBD1, was not cross checked with the DNA. TRBV21-1 is a recognized pseudogene. This CDR3 is 14 amino acids long. In DNA form, the CDR3 reads TGTGCCAGCAAGAGACAGGGGCGCGGGTATGGCTACACCTTC. Protein: CASKRQGRGYGYTF.

As concerns this clone: Within the sample, other DNA sequences also encode this same CDR3. The V and J genes are TRBV28 and TRBJ1-2; D call uncertain. CDR1 is MDHEN, CDR2 SYDVKM, per germline. The CDR3 is 8 amino acids. Between the trimmed V and J ends, which lost 8 bases and 7 bases, there was a span of 2 bases. The chain's CDR3 is CASGGYTF. CDR3 coding DNA: TGTGCCAGCGGTGGCTACACCTTC.

The chain couples TRBV4-2 to TRBJ1-1; D gene uncertain. The CDR3 runs to 15 residues. Germline V gene data show CDR1 as LGHNA and CDR2 as YNFKEQ. Trimming took off 0 bases at V and 8 bases at J, with 16 bases between the two ends. CDR3: CASSQDAARPPEAFF. The CDR3 DNA reads TGTGCCAGCAGCCAAGATGCGGCTCGACCCCCCGAAGCTTTCTTT.

The rearrangement joins TRBV3-1 (or the pseudogene TRBV3-2) to TRBJ2-7, with D possibly TRBD1 on 6 matching bases. Trimming cost V 1 base and J 3 bases, with 10 bases left between them. The germline CDR1 and CDR2 sequences are LGHDT and YNNKEL (reference sequence). There are 14 residues in the CDR3. The CDR3 DNA is TGTGCCAGCAGCCAAGTCCCAGGGGACTACGAGCAGTACTTC. Its translation is CASSQVPGDYEQYF.

The chain is built from TRBV2 and TRBJ1-1; D uncertain. With 8 bases removed from V and 0 bases from J, the gap between germline ends came to 13 bases. Looked up from germline, CDR1 is SNHLY and CDR2 is FYNNEI. The CDR3 has 14 amino acids. The CDR3 DNA follows: TGTGCCAGCTTAAATCGCGTCATGAACACTGAAGCTTTCTTT. Translating it yields CASLNRVMNTEAFF.

The chain recombines TRBV6-5 with TRBJ1-2; TRBD1 might be the D (5 bases). The CDR3 covers 13 residues. Germline CDR1 and CDR2: MNHEY and SVGAGI. The germline V and J ends were trimmed by 5 bases and 5 bases, with 12 bases remaining between them. CDR3 DNA sequence: TGTGCCAGCAGTCTAACCAGGGATTATGGCTACACCTTC. Residues: CASSLTRDYGYTF.

The chain employs TRBV6-5 and TRBJ2-1, with TRBD2 matching over 9 bases. V lost 0 bases to trimming and J lost 10 bases; unmatched junction nucleotides: 4. The CDR3 length is 14 residues. Germline loops: CDR1 MNHEY, CDR2 SVGAGI. CDR3 nucleotide sequence: TGTGCCAGCAGTTACTCGAGACTAGCGGAGGAGCAGTTCTTC. This translates into CASSYSRLAEEQFF.

This chain connects TRBV7-9 to TRBJ2-3; 11 nucleotides match TRBD2. The V gene end was trimmed by 7 bases and the J gene end by 0 bases; junction bases not matched to a gene: 9. There are 17 residues in the CDR3. Germline CDR1 reads SEHNR; CDR2 reads FQNEAQ (reference sequence). For the CDR3, the DNA is TGTGCCAGCACGGGACTAGCGGAGAATACTAGCACAGATACGCAGTATTTT. Translation: CASTGLAENTSTDTQYF.

V is TRBV9 and J is TRBJ2-3, with 7 bases that match TRBD2. This CDR3 has 16 residues. Germline V gene data show CDR1 as SGDLS and CDR2 as YYNGEE. V lost 0 bases to trimming and J lost 2 bases; unmatched junction nucleotides: 6. The CDR3 protein is CASSVDNGGTTDTQYF. CDR3 sequence (DNA): TGTGCCAGCAGCGTAGACAACGGGGGGACCACAGATACGCAGTATTTT.

The J gene is TRBJ2-3, the V gene TRBV15; D may be TRBD2 (6 bases). The length of the CDR3 is 15 residues. Germline lookup yields CDR1 LNHNV and CDR2 YYDKDF (reference sequence). Trimming took off 0 bases at V and 4 bases at J, with 11 bases between the two ends. CDR3 amino acids: CATSRDGGIADTQYF. Here the CDR3 DNA reads TGTGCCACCAGCAGAGATGGCGGGATAGCAGATACGCAGTATTTT.